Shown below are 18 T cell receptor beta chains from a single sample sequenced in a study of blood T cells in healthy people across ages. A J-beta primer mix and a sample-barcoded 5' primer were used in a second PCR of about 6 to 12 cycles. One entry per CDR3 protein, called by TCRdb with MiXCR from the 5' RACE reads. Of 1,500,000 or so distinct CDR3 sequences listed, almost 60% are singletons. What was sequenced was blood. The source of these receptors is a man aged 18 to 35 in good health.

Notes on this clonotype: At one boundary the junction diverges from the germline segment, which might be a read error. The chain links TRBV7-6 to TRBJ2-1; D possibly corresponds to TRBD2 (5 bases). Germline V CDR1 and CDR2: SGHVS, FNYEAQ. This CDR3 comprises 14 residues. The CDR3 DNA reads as TGTGCCGGCAGCTTAGTTACCGGGGACAATGAGCAGTTCTTC. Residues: CAGSLVTGDNEQFF.

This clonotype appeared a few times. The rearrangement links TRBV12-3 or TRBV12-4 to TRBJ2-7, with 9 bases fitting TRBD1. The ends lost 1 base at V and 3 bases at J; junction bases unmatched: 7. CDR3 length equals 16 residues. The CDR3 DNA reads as TGTGCCAGCAGTTTAGACGAGACAGGGGGTTTCTACGAGCAGTACTTC. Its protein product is CASSLDETGGFYEQYF.

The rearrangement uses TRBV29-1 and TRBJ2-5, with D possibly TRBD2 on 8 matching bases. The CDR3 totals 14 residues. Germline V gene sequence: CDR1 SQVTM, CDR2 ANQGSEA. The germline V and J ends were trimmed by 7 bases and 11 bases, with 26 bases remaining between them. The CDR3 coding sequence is TGCAGCGGAGGGGGCGGGAGGTCTCGCAATGAGCAGTACTTC. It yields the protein CSGGGGRSRNEQYF.

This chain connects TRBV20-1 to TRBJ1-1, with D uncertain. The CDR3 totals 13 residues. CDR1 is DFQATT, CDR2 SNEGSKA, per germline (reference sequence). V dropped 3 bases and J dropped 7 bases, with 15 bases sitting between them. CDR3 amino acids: CSASLESPIEAFF. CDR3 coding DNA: TGCAGTGCTAGCCTGGAGTCTCCAATTGAAGCTTTCTTT.

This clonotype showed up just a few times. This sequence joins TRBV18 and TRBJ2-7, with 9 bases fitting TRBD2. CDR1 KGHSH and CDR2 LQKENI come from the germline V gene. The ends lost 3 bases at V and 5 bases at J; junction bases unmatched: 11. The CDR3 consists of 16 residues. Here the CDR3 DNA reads TGTGCCAGCTCACCCAGAACCGGGACTAGCCAGGACGAGCAGTACTTC. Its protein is CASSPRTGTSQDEQYF.

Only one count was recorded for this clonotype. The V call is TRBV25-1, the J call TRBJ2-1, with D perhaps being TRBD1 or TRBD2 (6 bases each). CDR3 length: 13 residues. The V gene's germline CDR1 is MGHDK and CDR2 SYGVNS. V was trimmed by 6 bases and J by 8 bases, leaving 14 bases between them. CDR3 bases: TGTGCCAGCAGCCTGACTAGGGGGGATGAGCAGTTCTTC. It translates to CASSLTRGDEQFF.

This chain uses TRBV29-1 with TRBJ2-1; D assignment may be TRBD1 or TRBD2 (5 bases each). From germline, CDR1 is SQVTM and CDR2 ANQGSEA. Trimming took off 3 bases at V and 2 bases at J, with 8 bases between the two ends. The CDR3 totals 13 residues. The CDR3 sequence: CSVDMGAYNEQFF. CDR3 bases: TGCAGCGTTGATATGGGGGCCTACAATGAGCAGTTCTTC.

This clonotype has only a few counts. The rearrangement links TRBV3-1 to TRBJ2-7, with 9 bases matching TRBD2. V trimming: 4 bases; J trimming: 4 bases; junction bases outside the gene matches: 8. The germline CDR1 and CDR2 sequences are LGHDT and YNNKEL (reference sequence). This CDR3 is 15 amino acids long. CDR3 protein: CASSLTGLASYEQYF. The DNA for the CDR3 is TGTGCCAGCAGCCTTACTGGACTAGCGTCGTACGAGCAGTACTTC.

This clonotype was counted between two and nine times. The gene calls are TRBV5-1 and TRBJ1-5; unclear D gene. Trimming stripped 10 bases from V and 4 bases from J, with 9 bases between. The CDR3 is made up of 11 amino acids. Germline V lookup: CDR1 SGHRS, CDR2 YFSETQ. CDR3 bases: TGCGCCGCCGTGGGGAATCAGCCCCAGCATTTT. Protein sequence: CAAVGNQPQHF. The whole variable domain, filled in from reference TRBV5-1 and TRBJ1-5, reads KAGVTQTPRYLIKTRGQQVTLSCSPISGHRSVSWYQQTPGQGLQFLFEYFSETQRNKGNFPGRFSGRQFSNSRSEMNVSTLELGDSALYLCAAVGNQPQHFGDGTRLSIL.

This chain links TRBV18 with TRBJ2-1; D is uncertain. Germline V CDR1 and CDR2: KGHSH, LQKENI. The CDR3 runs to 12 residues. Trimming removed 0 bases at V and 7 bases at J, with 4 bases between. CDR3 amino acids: CASSPPLNEQFF. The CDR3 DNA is TGTGCCAGCTCACCACCGTTGAATGAGCAGTTCTTC.

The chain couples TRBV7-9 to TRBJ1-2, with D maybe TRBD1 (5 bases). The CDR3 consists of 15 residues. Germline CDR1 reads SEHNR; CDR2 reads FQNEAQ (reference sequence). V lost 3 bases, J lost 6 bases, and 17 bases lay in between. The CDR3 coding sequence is TGTGCCAGCAGCTTTGGGCTGGGGGGTAAGGATGGCTACACCTTC. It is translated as CASSFGLGGKDGYTF.

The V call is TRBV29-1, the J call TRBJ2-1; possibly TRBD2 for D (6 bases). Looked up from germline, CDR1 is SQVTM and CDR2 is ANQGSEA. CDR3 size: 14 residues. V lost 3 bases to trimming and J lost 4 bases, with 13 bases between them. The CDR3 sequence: CSVDLSRGYNEQFF. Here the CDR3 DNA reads TGCAGCGTTGATCTCTCGCGGGGATACAATGAGCAGTTCTTC.

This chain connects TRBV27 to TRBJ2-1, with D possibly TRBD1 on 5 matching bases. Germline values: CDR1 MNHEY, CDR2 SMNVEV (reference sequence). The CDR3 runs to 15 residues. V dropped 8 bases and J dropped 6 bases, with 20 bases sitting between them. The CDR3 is CASRLQDPTANEQFF. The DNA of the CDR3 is TGTGCCAGCCGTCTACAGGACCCGACGGCCAATGAGCAGTTCTTC.

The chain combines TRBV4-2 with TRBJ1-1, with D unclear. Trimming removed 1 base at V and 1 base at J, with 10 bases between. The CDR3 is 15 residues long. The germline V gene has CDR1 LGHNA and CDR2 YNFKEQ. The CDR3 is CASSQAGNGNTEAFF. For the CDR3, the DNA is TGTGCCAGCAGCCAAGCCGGGAACGGGAACACTGAAGCTTTCTTT.

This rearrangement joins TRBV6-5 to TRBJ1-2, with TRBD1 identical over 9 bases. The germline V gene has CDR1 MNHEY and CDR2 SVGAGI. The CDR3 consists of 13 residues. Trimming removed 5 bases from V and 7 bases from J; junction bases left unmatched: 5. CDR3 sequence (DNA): TGTGCCAGCAGTCACAGGGGGCCTTTTGGCTACACCTTC. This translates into CASSHRGPFGYTF.

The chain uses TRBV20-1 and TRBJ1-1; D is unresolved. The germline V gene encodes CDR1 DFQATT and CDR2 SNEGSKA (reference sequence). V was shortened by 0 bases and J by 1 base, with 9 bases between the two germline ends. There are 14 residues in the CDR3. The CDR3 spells CSARDLQRNTEAFF. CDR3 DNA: TGCAGTGCTAGAGATTTACAGAGGAACACTGAAGCTTTCTTT.

DNA of the CDR3: TGCAGCACCGGCGGAGGACAGCTCACAGATACGCAGTATTTT. It encodes CSTGGGQLTDTQYF. V and J are TRBV29-1 and TRBJ2-3; D might be TRBD1 (6 bases). Germline V lookup: CDR1 SQVTM, CDR2 ANQGSEA. V lost 8 bases and J lost 2, with 17 bases in between. CDR3 length equals 14 residues.

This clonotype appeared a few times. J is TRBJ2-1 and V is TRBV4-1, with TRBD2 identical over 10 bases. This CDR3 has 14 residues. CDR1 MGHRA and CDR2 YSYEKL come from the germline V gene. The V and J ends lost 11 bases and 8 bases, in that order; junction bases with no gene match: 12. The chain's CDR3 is CASSFIAGGDEQFF. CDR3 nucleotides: TGCGCCTCCTCATTTATAGCGGGAGGCGATGAGCAGTTCTTC.